This T cell receptor (beta chain) derives from a study of T cells in localized non-small cell lung cancer. Points from the study as a whole: A raised T cell density in blood coincided with lengthier overall survival. There were a median about 53 of the top 100 tumor clones appearing in adjacent lung. The tumor had only one region sequenced, so heterogeneity remains possible. Uninvolved neighboring lung showed the greatest T cell clonality, exceeding tumor.

The CDR3 has 15 amino acids. Trimming stripped 0 bases from V and 4 bases from J, with 13 bases between. Germline lookup yields CDR1 SGHRS and CDR2 YFSETQ. Libraries were prepared by immunoSEQ multiplex PCR; TCRdb keeps only in-frame clonotypes and omits some of them. The repertoire consists of around 67,000 clones, with roughly 90% occurring once and the leading ten covering 1.5% to 2%. With regard to this clone: The antigen remains undetermined.

The material was peripheral blood, obtained before any cancer treatment. The source is a woman aged 35-75 years with stage I lung adenocarcinoma. The chain employs TRBV5-1 and TRBJ1-1; D perhaps matches TRBD1 (6 bases). The CDR3 coding sequence is TGCGCCAGCAGCTTGGTTGGGGGGCAAGGCACTGAAGCTTTCTTT. Residues: CASSLVGGQGTEAFF.